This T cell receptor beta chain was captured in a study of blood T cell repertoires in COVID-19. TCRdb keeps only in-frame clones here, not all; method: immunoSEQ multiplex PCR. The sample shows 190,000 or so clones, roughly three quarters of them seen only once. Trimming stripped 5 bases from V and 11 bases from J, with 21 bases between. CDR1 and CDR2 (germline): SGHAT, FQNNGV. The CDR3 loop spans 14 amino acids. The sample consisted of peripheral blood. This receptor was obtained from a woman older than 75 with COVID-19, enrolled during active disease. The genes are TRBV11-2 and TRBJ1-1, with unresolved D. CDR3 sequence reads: CASSPSNIPWEAFF. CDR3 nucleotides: TGTGCCAGCAGCCCCTCCAATATCCCGTGGGAGGCTTTCTTT.